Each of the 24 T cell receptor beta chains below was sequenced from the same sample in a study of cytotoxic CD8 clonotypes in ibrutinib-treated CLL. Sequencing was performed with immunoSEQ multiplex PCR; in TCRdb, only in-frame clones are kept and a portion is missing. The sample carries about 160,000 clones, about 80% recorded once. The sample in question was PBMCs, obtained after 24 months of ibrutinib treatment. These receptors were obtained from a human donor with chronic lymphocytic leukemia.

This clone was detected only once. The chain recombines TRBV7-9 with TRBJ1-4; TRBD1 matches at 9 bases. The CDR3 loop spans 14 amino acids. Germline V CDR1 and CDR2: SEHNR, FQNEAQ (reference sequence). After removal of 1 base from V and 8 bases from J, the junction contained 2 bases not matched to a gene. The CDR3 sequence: CASSLGDREEKLFF. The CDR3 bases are TGTGCCAGCAGCTTAGGGGACAGGGAAGAAAAACTGTTTTTT. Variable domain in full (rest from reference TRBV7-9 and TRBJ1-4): DTGVSQNPRHKITKRGQNVTFRCDPISEHNRLYWYRQTLGQGPEFLTYFQNEAQLEKSRLLSDRFSAERPKGSFSTLEIQRTEQGDSAMYLCASSLGDREEKLFFGSGTQLSVL.

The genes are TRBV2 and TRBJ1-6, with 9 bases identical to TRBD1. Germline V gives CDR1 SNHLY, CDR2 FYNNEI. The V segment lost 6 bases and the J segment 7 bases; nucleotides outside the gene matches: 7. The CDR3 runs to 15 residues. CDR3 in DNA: TGTGCCAGCAGAACCGACAGGGGGAGGAATTCACCCCTCCACTTT. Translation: CASRTDRGRNSPLHF.

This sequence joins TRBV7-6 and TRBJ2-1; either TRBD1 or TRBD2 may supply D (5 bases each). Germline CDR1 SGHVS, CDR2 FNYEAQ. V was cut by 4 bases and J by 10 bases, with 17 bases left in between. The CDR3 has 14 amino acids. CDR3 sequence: CASSSSRGTGEQFF. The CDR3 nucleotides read TGTGCCAGCAGCTCTAGCCGGGGCACAGGAGAGCAGTTCTTC.

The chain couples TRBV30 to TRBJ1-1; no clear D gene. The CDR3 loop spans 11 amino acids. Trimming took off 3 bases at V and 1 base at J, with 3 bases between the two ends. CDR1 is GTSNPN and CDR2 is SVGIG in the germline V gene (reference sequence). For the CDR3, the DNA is TGTGCCTGGAGAGAGAACACTGAAGCTTTCTTT. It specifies CAWRENTEAFF.

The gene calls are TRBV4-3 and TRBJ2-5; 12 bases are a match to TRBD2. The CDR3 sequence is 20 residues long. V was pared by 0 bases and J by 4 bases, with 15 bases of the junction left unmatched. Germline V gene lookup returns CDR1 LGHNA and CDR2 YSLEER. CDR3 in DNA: TGCGCCAGCAGCCAAGATCTTTTAAGGGCTAGCGGGAGGGCCAGAGAGACCCAGTACTTC. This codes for CASSQDLLRASGRARETQYF.

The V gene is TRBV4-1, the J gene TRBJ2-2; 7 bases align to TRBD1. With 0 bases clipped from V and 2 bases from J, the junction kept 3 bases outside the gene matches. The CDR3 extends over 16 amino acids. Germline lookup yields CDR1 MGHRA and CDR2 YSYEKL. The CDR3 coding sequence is TGCGCCAGCAGCCAAGATCGGGACAGAAACACCGGGGAGCTGTTTTTT. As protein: CASSQDRDRNTGELFF.

The CDR3 bases are TGTGCCAGCAGTCACACAGGGGTTTCTCGGTACGAGCAGTACTTC. This translates into CASSHTGVSRYEQYF. The V call is TRBV27, the J call TRBJ2-7, with 7 bases fitting TRBD1. This CDR3 region has 15 residues. J lost 4 bases, V lost 5 bases, and 11 bases had no gene match. Germline V CDR1 and CDR2: MNHEY, SMNVEV (reference sequence).

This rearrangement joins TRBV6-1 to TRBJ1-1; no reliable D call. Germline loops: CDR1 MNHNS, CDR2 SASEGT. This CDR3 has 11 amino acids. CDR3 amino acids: CAVVGLTEAFF. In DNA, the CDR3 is TGTGCGGTGGTGGGTCTCACTGAAGCTTTCTTT.

This CDR3 reads CASSRVSYEQYF. The CDR3 nucleotides are TGTGCCAGCTCCCGGGTGTCCTACGAGCAGTACTTC. This rearrangement joins TRBV18 to TRBJ2-7; no reliable D call. Per the germline V gene, CDR1 is KGHSH and CDR2 is LQKENI. The V end lost 6 bases, the J end lost 1 base, and 7 bases lay between the germline ends. The CDR3 is 12 amino acids.

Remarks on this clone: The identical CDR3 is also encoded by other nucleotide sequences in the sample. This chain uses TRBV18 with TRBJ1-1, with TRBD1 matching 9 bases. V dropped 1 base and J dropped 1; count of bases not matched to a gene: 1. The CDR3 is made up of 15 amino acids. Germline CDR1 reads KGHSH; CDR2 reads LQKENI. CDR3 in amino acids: CASSPLGQGNTEAFF. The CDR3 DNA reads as TGTGCCAGCTCACCACTGGGACAGGGGAACACTGAAGCTTTCTTT.

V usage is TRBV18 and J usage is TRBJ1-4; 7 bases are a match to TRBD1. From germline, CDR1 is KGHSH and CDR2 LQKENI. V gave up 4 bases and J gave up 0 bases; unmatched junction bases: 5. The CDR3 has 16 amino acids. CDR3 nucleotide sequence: TGTGCCAGCTCACGAATCCAGGGGGCAACTAATGAAAAACTGTTTTTT. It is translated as CASSRIQGATNEKLFF.

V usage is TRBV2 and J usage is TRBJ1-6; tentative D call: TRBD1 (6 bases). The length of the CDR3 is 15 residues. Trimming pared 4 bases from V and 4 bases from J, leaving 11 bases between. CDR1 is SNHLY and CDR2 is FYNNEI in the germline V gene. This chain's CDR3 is CASSVGGGYNSPLHF. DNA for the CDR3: TGTGCCAGCAGTGTGGGGGGCGGGTATAATTCACCCCTCCACTTT.

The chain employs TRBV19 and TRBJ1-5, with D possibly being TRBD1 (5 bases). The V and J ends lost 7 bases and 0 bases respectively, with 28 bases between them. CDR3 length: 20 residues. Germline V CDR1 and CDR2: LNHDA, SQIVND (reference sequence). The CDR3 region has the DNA TGTGCCAGTAAAGCATTGGGGGTTTCATCCAATACCAATAGCAATCAGCCCCAGCATTTT. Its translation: CASKALGVSSNTNSNQPQHF.

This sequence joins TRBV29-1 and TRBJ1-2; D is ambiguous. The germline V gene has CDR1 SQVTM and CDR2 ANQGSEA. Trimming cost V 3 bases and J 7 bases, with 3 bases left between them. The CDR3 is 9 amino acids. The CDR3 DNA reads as TGCAGCGTTGACGGTGGCTACACCTTC. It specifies CSVDGGYTF.

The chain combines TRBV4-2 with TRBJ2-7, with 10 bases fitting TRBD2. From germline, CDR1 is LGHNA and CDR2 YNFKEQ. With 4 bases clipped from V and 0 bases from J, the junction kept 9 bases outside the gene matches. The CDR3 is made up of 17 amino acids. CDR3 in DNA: TGTGCCAGCAGCCGGGGAGTTCTAGCGGGAGCCTCCTACGAGCAGTACTTC. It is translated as CASSRGVLAGASYEQYF.

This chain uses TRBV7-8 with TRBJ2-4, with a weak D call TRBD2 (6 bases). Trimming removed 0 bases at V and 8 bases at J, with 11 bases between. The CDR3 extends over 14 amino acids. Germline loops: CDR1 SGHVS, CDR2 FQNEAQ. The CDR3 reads CASSLAERAYIQYF. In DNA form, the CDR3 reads TGTGCCAGCAGCTTAGCAGAGCGGGCTTACATTCAGTACTTC.

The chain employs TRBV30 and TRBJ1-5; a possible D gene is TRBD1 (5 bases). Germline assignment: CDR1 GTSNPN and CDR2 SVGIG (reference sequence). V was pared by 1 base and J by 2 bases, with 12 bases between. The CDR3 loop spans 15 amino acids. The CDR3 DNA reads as TGTGCCTGGAGTGGTTCGGGGGTCGGCAATCAGCCCCAGCATTTT. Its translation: CAWSGSGVGNQPQHF.

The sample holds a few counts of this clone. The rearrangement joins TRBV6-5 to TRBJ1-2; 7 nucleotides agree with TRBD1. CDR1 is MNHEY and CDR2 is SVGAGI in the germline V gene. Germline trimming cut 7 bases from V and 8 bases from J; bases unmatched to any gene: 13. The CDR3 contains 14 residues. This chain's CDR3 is CASTTPERGHGYTF. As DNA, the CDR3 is TGTGCCAGCACCACACCCGAGAGGGGGCACGGCTACACCTTC.

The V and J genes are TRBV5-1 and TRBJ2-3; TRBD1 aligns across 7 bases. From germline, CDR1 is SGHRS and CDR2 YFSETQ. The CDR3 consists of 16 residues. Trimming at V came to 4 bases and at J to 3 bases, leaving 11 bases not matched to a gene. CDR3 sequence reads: CASSRIAGGSTDTQYF. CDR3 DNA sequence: TGCGCCAGCAGCCGAATCGCAGGGGGAAGTACAGATACGCAGTATTTT.

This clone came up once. The CDR3 sequence is CASRPTQTGELFF. The DNA for the CDR3 is TGTGCCAGCAGACCAACACAGACCGGGGAGCTGTTTTTT. The chain employs TRBV6-5 and TRBJ2-2; D unclear. V shed 6 bases and J shed 5 bases, with 10 bases lying between them. Germline values: CDR1 MNHEY, CDR2 SVGAGI. The CDR3 length is 13 residues.

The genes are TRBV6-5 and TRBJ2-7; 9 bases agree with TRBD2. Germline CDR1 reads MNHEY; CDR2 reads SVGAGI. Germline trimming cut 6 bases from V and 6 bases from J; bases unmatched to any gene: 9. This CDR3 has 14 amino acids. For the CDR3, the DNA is TGTGCCAGCAGCTTAGCGGGAGTCACCTCCGAGCAGTACTTC. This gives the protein CASSLAGVTSEQYF.

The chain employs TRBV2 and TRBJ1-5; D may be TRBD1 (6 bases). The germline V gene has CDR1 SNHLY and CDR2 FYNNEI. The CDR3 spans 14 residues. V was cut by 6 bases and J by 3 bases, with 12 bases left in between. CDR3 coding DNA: TGTGCCAGCAGCTTACAGGGTCACAATCAGCCCCAGCATTTT. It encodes CASSLQGHNQPQHF.

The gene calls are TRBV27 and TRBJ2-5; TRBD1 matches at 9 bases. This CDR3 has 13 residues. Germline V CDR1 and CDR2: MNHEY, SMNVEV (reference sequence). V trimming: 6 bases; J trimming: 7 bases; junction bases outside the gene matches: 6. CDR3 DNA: TGTGCCAGCAGGAGGACAGGGGTGGGGACCCAGTACTTC. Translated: CASRRTGVGTQYF.

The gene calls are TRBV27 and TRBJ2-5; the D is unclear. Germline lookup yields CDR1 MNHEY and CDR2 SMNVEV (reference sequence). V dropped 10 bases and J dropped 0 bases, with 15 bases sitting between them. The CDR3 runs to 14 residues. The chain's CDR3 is CATQRLGNQETQYF. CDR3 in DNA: TGTGCCACGCAACGGCTCGGAAACCAAGAGACCCAGTACTTC.